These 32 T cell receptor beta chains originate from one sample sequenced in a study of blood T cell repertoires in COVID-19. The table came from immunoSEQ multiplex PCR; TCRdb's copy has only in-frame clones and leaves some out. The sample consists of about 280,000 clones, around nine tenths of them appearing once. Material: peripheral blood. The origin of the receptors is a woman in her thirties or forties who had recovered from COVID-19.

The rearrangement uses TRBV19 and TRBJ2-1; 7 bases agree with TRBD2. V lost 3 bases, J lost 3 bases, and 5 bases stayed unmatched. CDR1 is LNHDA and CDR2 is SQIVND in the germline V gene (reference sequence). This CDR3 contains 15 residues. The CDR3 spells CASSISSGNYNEQFF. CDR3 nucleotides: TGTGCCAGTAGTATTTCCAGCGGGAACTACAATGAGCAGTTCTTC.

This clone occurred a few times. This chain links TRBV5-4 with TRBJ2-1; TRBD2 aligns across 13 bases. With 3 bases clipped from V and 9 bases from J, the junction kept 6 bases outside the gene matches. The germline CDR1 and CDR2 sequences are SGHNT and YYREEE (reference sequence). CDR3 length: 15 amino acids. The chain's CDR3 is CASSSWTSGRGEQFF. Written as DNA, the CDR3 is TGTGCCAGCAGCTCCTGGACTAGCGGGAGAGGTGAGCAGTTCTTC.

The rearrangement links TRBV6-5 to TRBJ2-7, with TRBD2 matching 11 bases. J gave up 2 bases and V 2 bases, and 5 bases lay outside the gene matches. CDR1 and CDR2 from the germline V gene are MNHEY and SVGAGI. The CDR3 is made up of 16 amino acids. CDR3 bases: TGTGCCAGCAGTTACGGAGTAGCGGGAGGGACCTACGAGCAGTACTTC. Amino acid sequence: CASSYGVAGGTYEQYF.

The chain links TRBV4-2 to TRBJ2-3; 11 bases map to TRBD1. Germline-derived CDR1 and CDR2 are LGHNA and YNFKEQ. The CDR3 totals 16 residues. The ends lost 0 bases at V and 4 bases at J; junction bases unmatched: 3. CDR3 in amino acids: CASSQEGQGGPDTQYF. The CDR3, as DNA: TGTGCCAGCAGCCAAGAGGGACAGGGGGGTCCAGATACGCAGTATTTT.

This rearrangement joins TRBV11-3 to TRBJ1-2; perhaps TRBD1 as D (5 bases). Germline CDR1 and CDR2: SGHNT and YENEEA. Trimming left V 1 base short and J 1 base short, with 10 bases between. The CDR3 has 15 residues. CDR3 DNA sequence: TGTGCCAGCAGCTTAGCGTGGGGGGATAACTATGGCTACACCTTC. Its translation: CASSLAWGDNYGYTF.

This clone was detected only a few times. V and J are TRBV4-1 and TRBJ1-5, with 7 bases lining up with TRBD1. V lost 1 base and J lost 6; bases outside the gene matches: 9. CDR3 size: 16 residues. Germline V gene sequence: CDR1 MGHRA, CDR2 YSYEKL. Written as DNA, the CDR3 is TGCGCCAGCAGCCAAGTTTATTTTAGGGGGCCTCAGCCCCAGCATTTT. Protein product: CASSQVYFRGPQPQHF.

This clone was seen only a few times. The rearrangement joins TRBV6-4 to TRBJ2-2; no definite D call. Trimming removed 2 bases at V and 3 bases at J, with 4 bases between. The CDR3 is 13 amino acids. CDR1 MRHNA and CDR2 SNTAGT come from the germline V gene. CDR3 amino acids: CASSDSDTGELFF. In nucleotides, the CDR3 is TGTGCCAGCAGTGACAGCGACACCGGGGAGCTGTTTTTT.

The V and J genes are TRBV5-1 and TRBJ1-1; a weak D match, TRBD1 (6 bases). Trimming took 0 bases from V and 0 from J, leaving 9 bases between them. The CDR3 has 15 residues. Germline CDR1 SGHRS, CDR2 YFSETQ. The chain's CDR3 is CASSLADSLNTEAFF. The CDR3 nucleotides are TGCGCCAGCAGCTTGGCGGACAGCCTGAACACTGAAGCTTTCTTT. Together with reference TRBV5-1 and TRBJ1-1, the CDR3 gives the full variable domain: KAGVTQTPRYLIKTRGQQVTLSCSPISGHRSVSWYQQTPGQGLQFLFEYFSETQRNKGNFPGRFSGRQFSNSRSEMNVSTLELGDSALYLCASSLADSLNTEAFFGQGTRLTVV.

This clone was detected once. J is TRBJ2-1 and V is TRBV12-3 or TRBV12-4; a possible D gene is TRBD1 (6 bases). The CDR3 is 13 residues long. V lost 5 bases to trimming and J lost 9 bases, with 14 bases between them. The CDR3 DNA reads TGTGCCAGCAGTCTAGGGGGAGTAGGTGAGCAGTTCTTC. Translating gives CASSLGGVGEQFF.

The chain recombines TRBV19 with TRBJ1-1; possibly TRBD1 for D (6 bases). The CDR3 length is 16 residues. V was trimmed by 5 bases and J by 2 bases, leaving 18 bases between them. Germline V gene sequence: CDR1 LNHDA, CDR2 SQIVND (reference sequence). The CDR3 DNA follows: TGTGCCAGTAGTTTTGGGACAAAGCGGCTTAACACTGAAGCTTTCTTT. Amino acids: CASSFGTKRLNTEAFF.

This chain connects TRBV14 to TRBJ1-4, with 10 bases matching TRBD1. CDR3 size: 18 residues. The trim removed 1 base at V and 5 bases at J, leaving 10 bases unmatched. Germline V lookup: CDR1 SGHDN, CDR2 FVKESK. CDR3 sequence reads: CASSQGVSRGQGNEKLFF. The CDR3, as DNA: TGTGCCAGCAGCCAAGGTGTGTCGCGGGGACAGGGGAATGAAAAACTGTTTTTT.

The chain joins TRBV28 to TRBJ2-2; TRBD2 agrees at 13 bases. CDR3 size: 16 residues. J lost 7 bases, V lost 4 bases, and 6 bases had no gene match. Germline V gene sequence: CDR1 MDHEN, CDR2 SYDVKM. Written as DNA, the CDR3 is TGTGCCAGCAGTTCTCCGGGACTAGCGGGACTCGGGGAGCTGTTTTTT. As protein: CASSSPGLAGLGELFF.

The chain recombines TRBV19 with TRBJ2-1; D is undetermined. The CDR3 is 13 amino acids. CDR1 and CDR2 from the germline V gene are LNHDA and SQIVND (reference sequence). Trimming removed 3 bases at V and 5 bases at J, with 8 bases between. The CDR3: CASSMLEHNEQFF. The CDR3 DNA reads TGTGCCAGTAGTATGTTGGAGCACAATGAGCAGTTCTTC. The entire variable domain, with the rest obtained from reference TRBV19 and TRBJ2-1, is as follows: DGGITQSPKYLFRKEGQNVTLSCEQNLNHDAMYWYRQDPGQGLRLIYYSQIVNDFQKGDIAEGYSVSREKKESFPLTVTSAQKNPTAFYLCASSMLEHNEQFFGPGTRLTVL.

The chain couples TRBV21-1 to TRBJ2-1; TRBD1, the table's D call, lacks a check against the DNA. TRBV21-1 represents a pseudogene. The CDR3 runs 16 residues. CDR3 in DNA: TGTGCCAGCAGCCCCCTCGAGCAGGGCCCCTACAATGAGCAGTTCTTC. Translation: CASSPLEQGPYNEQFF.

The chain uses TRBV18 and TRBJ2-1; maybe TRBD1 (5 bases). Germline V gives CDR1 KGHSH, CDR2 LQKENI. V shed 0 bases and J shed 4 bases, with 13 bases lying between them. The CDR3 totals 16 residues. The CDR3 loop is CASSPPGRVSYNEQFF. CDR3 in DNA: TGTGCCAGCTCACCACCAGGCAGGGTTAGTTACAATGAGCAGTTCTTC.

The DNA for the CDR3 is TGTGCCAGCAGCGTAGGGGTAGCGGGAGCTCCAGATACGCAGTATTTT. As protein: CASSVGVAGAPDTQYF. This chain joins TRBV9 and TRBJ2-3; 9 bases match TRBD2. Per the germline V gene, CDR1 is SGDLS and CDR2 is YYNGEE. The CDR3 sequence is 16 residues long. V shed 0 bases, J shed 4 bases, and the junction held 6 bases outside the gene matches.

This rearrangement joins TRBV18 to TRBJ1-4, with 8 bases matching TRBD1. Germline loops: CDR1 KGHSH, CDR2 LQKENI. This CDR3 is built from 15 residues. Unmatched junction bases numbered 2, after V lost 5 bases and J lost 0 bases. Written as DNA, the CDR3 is TGTGCCAGCTCAGCGGGACAGGCAACTAATGAAAAACTGTTTTTT. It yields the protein CASSAGQATNEKLFF.

The CDR3 protein is CASSPRPGTSGTDTQYF. CDR3 in DNA: TGTGCCAGCTCACCACGTCCCGGGACTAGCGGTACAGATACGCAGTATTTT. The chain employs TRBV18 and TRBJ2-3; 11 bases agree with TRBD2. V gave up 1 base and J gave up 3 bases; unmatched junction bases: 6. CDR3 size: 17 residues. From germline, CDR1 is KGHSH and CDR2 LQKENI.

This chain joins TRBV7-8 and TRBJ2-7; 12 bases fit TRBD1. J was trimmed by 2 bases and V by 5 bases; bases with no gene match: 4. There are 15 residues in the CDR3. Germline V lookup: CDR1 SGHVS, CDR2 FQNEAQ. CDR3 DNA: TGTGCCAGCAGCACGGGACAGGGGGCCCCCTACGAGCAGTACTTC. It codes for CASSTGQGAPYEQYF.

CDR3 DNA sequence: TGTGCCAGCAGCTTAGGGTCGACAGGGAAGATGGACTACGAGCAGTACTTC. This gives the protein CASSLGSTGKMDYEQYF. The chain has TRBV7-9 and TRBJ2-7; 7 bases agree with TRBD1. The CDR3 has 17 residues. The V segment lost 1 base and the J segment 3 bases; nucleotides outside the gene matches: 12. Germline-derived CDR1 and CDR2 are SEHNR and FQNEAQ (reference sequence).

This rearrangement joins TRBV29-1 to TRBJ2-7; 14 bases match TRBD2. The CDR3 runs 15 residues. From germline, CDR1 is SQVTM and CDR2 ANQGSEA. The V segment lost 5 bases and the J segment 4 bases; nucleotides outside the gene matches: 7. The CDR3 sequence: CSVPRLAGGQYEQYF. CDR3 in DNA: TGCAGCGTTCCCCGACTAGCGGGAGGGCAGTACGAGCAGTACTTC.

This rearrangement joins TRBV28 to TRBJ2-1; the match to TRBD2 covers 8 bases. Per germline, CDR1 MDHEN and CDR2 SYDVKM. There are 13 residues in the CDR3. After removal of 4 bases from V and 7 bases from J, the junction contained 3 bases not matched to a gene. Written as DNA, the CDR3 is TGTGCCAGCAGTTGGCGGGAGGTAAATGAGCAGTTCTTC. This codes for CASSWREVNEQFF. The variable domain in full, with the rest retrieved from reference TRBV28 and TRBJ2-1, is DVKVTQSSRYLVKRTGEKVFLECVQDMDHENMFWYRQDPGLGLRLIYFSYDVKMKEKGDIPEGYSVSREKKERFSLILESASTNQTSMYLCASSWREVNEQFFGPGTRLTVL.

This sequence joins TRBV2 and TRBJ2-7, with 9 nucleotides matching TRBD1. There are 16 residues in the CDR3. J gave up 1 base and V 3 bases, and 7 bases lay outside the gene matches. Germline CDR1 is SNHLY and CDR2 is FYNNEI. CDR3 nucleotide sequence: TGTGCCAGCAGTGATTCGGGACAGGGAGGATCCTACGAGCAGTACTTC. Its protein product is CASSDSGQGGSYEQYF. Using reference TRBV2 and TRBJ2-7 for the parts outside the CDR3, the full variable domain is EPEVTQTPSHQVTQMGQEVILRCVPISNHLYFYWYRQILGQKVEFLVSFYNNEISEKSEIFDDQFSVERPDGSNFTLKIRSTKLEDSAMYFCASSDSGQGGSYEQYFGPGTRLTVT.

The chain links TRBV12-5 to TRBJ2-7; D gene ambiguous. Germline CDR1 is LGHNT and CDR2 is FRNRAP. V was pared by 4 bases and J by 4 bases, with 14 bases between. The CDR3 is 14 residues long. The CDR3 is CASGSPRGAYEQYF. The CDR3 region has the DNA TGTGCTAGTGGTTCGCCCCGAGGAGCTTACGAGCAGTACTTC.

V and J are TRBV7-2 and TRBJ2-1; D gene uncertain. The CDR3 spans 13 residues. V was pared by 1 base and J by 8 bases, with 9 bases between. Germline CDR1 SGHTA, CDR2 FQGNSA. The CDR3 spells CASSLVSGYEQFF. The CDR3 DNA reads TGTGCCAGCAGCTTAGTGTCAGGCTATGAGCAGTTCTTC.

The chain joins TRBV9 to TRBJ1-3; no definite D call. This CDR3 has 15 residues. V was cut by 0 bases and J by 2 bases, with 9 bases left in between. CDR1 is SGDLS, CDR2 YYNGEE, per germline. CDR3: CASSVGGNTGNTIYF. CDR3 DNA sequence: TGTGCCAGCAGCGTAGGCGGTAATACTGGAAACACCATATATTTT.

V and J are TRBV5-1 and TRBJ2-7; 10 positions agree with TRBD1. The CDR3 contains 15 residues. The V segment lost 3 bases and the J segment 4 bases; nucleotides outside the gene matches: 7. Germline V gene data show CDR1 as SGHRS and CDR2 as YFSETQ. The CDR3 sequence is CASSSPGQGLYEQYF. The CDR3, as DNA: TGCGCCAGCAGCTCCCCGGGACAGGGGTTGTACGAGCAGTACTTC.

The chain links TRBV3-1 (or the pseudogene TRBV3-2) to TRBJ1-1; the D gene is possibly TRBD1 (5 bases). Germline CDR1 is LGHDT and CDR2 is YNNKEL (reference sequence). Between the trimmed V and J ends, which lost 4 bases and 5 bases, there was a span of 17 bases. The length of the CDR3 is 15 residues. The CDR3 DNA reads TGTGCCAGCAGCCGATATACAGGTATCGTAACTGAAGCTTTCTTT. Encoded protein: CASSRYTGIVTEAFF.

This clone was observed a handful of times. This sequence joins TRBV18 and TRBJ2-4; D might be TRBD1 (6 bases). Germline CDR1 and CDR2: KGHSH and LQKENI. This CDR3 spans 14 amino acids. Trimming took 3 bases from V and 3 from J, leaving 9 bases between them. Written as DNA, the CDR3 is TGTGCCAGCTCACCCGGACAGAGCAAAAACATTCAGTACTTC. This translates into CASSPGQSKNIQYF.

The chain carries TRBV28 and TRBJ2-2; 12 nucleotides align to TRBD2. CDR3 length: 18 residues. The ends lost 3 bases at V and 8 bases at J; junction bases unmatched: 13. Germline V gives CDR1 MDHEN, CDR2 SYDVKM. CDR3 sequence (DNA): TGTGCCAGCAGTTTTGGGTTTGTACTAGCGGGAGGACCTGGGGAGCTGTTTTTT. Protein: CASSFGFVLAGGPGELFF. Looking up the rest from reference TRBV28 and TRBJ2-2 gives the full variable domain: DVKVTQSSRYLVKRTGEKVFLECVQDMDHENMFWYRQDPGLGLRLIYFSYDVKMKEKGDIPEGYSVSREKKERFSLILESASTNQTSMYLCASSFGFVLAGGPGELFFGEGSRLTVL.

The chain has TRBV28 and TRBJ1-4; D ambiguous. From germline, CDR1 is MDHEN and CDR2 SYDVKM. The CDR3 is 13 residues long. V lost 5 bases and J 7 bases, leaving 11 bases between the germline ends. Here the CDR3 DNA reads TGTGCCAGCAGTCTACCGGGATCTGAAAAACTGTTTTTT. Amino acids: CASSLPGSEKLFF.

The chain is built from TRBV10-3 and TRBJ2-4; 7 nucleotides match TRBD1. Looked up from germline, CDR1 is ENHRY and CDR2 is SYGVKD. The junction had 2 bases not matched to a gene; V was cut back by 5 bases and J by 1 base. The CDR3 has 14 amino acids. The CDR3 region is CAISPDRAKNIQYF. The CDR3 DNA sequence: TGTGCCATCAGTCCGGACAGGGCCAAAAACATTCAGTACTTC.